These T cell receptor beta chains were read from a single sample in a study of identical twins. TCRdb processed the 5' RACE reads anew with MiXCR; each CDR3 protein has one entry. The table has approximately 700,000 distinct CDR3 sequences, roughly 20% seen once. This sample was shared with a second study, whose subject was T cells expressing NK-cell markers.

Sample: PBMCs. The receptor set was obtained from a woman aged 18-29 years in good health. Each CDR3 is given with its conserved first and last residue. A D gene is named only where the DNA matches it firmly. Clone size is shown for a subset of rows, as once, few, many or a class of expanded clone.

J,V,D,size,DNA,CDR3
TRBJ1-5,TRBV20-1,-,few,TGCAGTGCTTGGACGGTGAATAGCAATCAGCCCCAGCATTTT,CSAWTVNSNQPQHF
TRBJ2-2,TRBV20-1,TRBD2,few,TGCAGTGCACGAGGGACTAGCGGGAGGCAGAACACCGGGGAGCTGTTTTTT,CSARGTSGRQNTGELFF
TRBJ2-3,TRBV29-1,-,few,TGCAGCTCTCGAGATGGCACAGATACGCAGTATTTT,CSSRDGTDTQYF
TRBJ2-3,TRBV6-1,-,few,TGTGCCAGTCGGGGGGTAGGGGGCGCGAGGGATACGCAGTATTTT,CASRGVGGARDTQYF
TRBJ2-3,TRBV7-8,-,many,TGTGCCAGCAGCTTAGTATCTTACACAGATACGCAGTATTTT,CASSLVSYTDTQYF
TRBJ2-4,TRBV20-1,-,-,TGCAGTGCCACCTACGGGGGGCTAGCCAAAAACATTCAGTACTTC,CSATYGGLAKNIQYF
TRBJ2-2,TRBV12-3/TRBV12-4,-,-,TGTGCCAGCAGTCCCCATACGGGACTTCCAGGGGAGCTGTTTTTT,CASSPHTGLPGELFF
TRBJ2-3,TRBV6-1,-,few,TGTGCCAGCAGACGACTCGACGCAGTGGTTGGTGCGCAGTATTTT,CASRRLDAVVGAQYF
TRBJ2-7,TRBV25-1,-,few,TGTGCCAGCAGTGATGCCAAATTCGGGGTCTTCTCCTACGAGCAGTACTTC,CASSDAKFGVFSYEQYF
TRBJ2-1,TRBV30,-,-,TGTGCCTTACGGACTGGCATTTACAGTGTGCAGTTCTTC,CALRTGIYSVQFF
TRBJ1-4,TRBV5-1,-,few,TGCGCCAGCAGCTTGGCTCCTAATGAAAAACTGTTTTTT,CASSLAPNEKLFF
TRBJ2-7,TRBV27,TRBD2,-,TGTGCCAGCAAAGCGGGAGGTATCTACGAGCAGTACTTC,CASKAGGIYEQYF
TRBJ2-1,TRBV12-3/TRBV12-4,TRBD2,few,TGTGCCAGCAGTTTTATGTCGGGCGGGAGGAATGAGCAGTTCTTC,CASSFMSGGRNEQFF
TRBJ1-2,TRBV12-3/TRBV12-4,-,few,TGTGCCAGCAGCATCATCATGGGAGGCTACACCTTC,CASSIIMGGYTF
TRBJ1-5,TRBV6-2/TRBV6-3,TRBD1,few,TGTGCCAGCAGGGGACAGCCCAATCAGCCCCAGCATTTT,CASRGQPNQPQHF
TRBJ1-1,TRBV4-1,-,-,TGCGCCAGCAGCCTGAGAGGAGTGGCCGGGGGTAACACTGAAGCTTTCTTT,CASSLRGVAGGNTEAFF
TRBJ2-3,TRBV10-3,-,-,TGTGCCACCCTTGAAAGGGGGACCACAGATACGCAGTATTTT,CATLERGTTDTQYF
TRBJ2-2,TRBV7-3,-,-,TGTGCCAGCAGCCGACAGACCACAAACACCGGGGAGCTGTTTTTT,CASSRQTTNTGELFF
TRBJ1-4,TRBV20-1,-,many,TGCAGTGCTACACAGGGAACCGAAAAACTGTTTTTT,CSATQGTEKLFF
TRBJ2-3,TRBV6-1,TRBD2,-,TGTGCCAGCAGCCCGACCGGGACTAGCGGGGGGCCTACGCAGTATTTT,CASSPTGTSGGPTQYF
TRBJ1-1,TRBV12-3/TRBV12-4,-,many,TGTGCCAGCAGTCCACAAATGAACACTGAAGCTTTCTTT,CASSPQMNTEAFF
TRBJ2-5,TRBV20-1,-,-,TGCAGTGCTAGAGTCATCCGGGGCCAGTACTTC,CSARVIRGQYF
TRBJ2-3,TRBV24-1,-,-,TGTGCCGCCAGTGACGCAGGACCAGATACGCAGTATTTT,CAASDAGPDTQYF
TRBJ2-3,TRBV7-3,TRBD2,few,TGTGCCAGCAGCGACTCTAGCGGCCTTAGCACAGATACGCAGTATTTT,CASSDSSGLSTDTQYF
TRBJ2-2,TRBV7-9,-,-,TGTGCCAGCAGCTTAGAGGTCCCCGGGGAGCTGTTTTTT,CASSLEVPGELFF
TRBJ1-5,TRBV5-5,-,-,TGTGCCAGCAGCTTGACAGACTACAGCAATCAGCCCCAGCATTTT,CASSLTDYSNQPQHF
TRBJ2-1,TRBV6-1,-,-,TGTGCCAGCATCTGGTCTTCACGATACAATGAGCAGTTCTTC,CASIWSSRYNEQFF
TRBJ2-1,TRBV6-6,-,few,TGTGCGACAAATACCCTCTCCTACAATGAGCAGTTCTTC,CATNTLSYNEQFF
TRBJ1-2,TRBV5-1,-,-,TGCGCCAGCAGCTATCTCGGGGGCGAGCATGGCTACACCTTC,CASSYLGGEHGYTF
TRBJ2-7,TRBV12-3/TRBV12-4,-,-,TGTGCCAGCAGTTTTTGGGGAAATGGGTACGAGCAGTACTTC,CASSFWGNGYEQYF
TRBJ2-6,TRBV2,-,-,TGTGCCAGCTCCAGGGGAATCGGGGCCAACGTCCTGACTTTC,CASSRGIGANVLTF
TRBJ1-6,TRBV20-1,-,few,TGCAGTGCTAGAGATCCGAATTCACCCCTCCACTTT,CSARDPNSPLHF
TRBJ2-3,TRBV5-1,-,few,TGCGCCAGCAGCTTGGGAGGAGCAAGATCAGATACGCAGTATTTT,CASSLGGARSDTQYF
TRBJ1-2,TRBV7-9,-,-,TGTGCCAGCAGCTTAGGTTCAGTGAGTTATGGCTACACCTTC,CASSLGSVSYGYTF
TRBJ2-1,TRBV5-1,-,-,TGCGCCAGCACTTTTCCGGGACCCTACAATGAGCAGTTCTTC,CASTFPGPYNEQFF
TRBJ2-3,TRBV10-3,TRBD2,-,TGTGCCATCAGTGAGACACTAGCGGTTAGCACAGATACGCAGTATTTT,CAISETLAVSTDTQYF
TRBJ1-1,TRBV12-5,-,-,TGTGCTAGTGGTCCCCCCTTGGGGACTGAAGCTTTCTTT,CASGPPLGTEAFF
TRBJ2-7,TRBV11-3,-,once,TGTGCCAGCAGCGCTAATGGTCGGTACGAGCAGTACTTC,CASSANGRYEQYF
TRBJ1-5,TRBV12-3/TRBV12-4,-,many,TGTGCCAGCAGTTTATCACGTTATCAGCCCCAGCATTTT,CASSLSRYQPQHF
TRBJ2-5,TRBV20-1,TRBD2,few,TGCAGTGCTAGTGCTAGCGGGATCCAAGAGACCCAGTACTTC,CSASASGIQETQYF
TRBJ2-7,TRBV20-1,TRBD2,-,TGCAGTGGGAGAGTAGCGGGAAAAGACGAGCAGTACTTC,CSGRVAGKDEQYF
TRBJ2-7,TRBV9,-,-,TGTGCCAGCAGCGTAGACCCCAAAGACGAGCAGTACTTC,CASSVDPKDEQYF
TRBJ2-5,TRBV25-1,TRBD2,-,TGTGCCAGCAGAGGGACTAGCGGCAAATTGGCCCAGTACTTC,CASRGTSGKLAQYF
TRBJ1-5,TRBV6-6,TRBD1,few,TGTGCCAGCAAGGGACAGCCCAATCAGCCCCAGCATTTT,CASKGQPNQPQHF
TRBJ2-3,TRBV15,TRBD2,-,TGTGCCACCAGCAGAGATCAGGCTAGCGGGAAGACGCAGTATTTT,CATSRDQASGKTQYF
TRBJ2-1,TRBV20-1,TRBD1,many,TGCAGTGCGAGGGACAGGGGACGATACAATGAGCAGTTCTTC,CSARDRGRYNEQFF
TRBJ2-1,TRBV5-4,TRBD2,-,TGTGCCAGCAGCTATGGGGGGGAGGAGCAGTTCTTC,CASSYGGEEQFF
TRBJ2-4,TRBV4-1,-,-,TGCGCCAGCAGCCAGAGGGGTCCGGAAAACATTCAGTACTTC,CASSQRGPENIQYF
TRBJ2-2,TRBV9,TRBD2,-,TGTGCCAGCAGCGTAGTACCAGCGGGGGGAGGGGAGCTGTTTTTT,CASSVVPAGGGELFF